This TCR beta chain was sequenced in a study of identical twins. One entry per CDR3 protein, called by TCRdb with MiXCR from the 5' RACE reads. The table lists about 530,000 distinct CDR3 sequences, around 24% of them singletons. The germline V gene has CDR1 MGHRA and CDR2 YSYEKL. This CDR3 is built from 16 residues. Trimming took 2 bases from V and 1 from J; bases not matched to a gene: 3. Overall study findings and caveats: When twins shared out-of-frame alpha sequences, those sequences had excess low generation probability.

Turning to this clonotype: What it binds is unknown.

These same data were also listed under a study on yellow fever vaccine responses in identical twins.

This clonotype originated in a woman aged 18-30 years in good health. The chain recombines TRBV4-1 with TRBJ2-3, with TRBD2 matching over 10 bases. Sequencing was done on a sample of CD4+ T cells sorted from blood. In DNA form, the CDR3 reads TGCGCCAGCAGCCAAAGACTAGCGGGTGGCACAGATACGCAGTATTTT. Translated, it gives CASSQRLAGGTDTQYF.